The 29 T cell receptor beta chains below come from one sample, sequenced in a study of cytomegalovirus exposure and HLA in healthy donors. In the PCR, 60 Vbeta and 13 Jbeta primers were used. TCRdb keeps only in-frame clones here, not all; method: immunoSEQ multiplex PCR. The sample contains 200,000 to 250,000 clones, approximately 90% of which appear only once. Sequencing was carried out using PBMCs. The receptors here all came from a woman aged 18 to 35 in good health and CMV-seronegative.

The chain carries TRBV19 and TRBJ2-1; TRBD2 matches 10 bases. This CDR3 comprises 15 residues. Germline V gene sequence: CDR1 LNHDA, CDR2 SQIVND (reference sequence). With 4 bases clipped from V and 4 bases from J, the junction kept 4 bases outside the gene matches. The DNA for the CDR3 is TGTGCCAGTAGTACAGGACTAGCGGTTTACAATGAGCAGTTCTTC. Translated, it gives CASSTGLAVYNEQFF.

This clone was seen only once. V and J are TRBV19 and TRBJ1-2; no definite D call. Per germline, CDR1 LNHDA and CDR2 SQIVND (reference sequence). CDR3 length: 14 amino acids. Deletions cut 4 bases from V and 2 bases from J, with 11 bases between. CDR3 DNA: TGTGCCAGTAGTACTCGGGATCGCAACTATGGCTACACCTTC. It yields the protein CASSTRDRNYGYTF.

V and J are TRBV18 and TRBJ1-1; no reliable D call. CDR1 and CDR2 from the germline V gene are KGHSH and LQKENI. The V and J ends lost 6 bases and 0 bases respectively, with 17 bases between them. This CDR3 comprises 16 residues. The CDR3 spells CASSQSGRGLNTEAFF. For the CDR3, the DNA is TGTGCCAGCTCTCAAAGCGGCCGGGGTTTGAACACTGAAGCTTTCTTT.

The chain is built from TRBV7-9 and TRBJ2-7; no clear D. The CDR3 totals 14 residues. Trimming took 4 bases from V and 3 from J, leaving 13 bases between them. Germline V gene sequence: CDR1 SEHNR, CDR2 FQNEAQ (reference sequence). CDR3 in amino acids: CASSWKGGFYEQYF. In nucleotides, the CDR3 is TGTGCCAGCAGCTGGAAAGGCGGCTTCTACGAGCAGTACTTC.

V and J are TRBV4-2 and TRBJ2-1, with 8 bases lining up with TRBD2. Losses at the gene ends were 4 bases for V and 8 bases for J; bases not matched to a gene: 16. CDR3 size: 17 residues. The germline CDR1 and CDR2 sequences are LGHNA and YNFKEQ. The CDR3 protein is CASSPPTSGTRSDEQFF. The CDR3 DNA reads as TGTGCCAGCAGCCCGCCTACCTCCGGGACTAGGAGCGATGAGCAGTTCTTC.

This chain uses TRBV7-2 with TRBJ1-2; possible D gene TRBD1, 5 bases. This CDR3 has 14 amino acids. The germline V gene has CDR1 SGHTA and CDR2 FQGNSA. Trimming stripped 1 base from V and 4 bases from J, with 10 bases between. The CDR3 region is CASSLVGGTYGYTF. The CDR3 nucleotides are TGTGCCAGCAGCTTAGTCGGGGGGACCTATGGCTACACCTTC.

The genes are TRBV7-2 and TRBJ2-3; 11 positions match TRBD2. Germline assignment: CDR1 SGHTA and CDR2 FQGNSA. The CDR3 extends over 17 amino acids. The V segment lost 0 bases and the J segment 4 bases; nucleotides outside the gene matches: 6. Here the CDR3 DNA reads TGTGCCAGCAGCTTAGCGCTCCTAGCGGGAGGCGCAGATACGCAGTATTTT. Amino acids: CASSLALLAGGADTQYF.

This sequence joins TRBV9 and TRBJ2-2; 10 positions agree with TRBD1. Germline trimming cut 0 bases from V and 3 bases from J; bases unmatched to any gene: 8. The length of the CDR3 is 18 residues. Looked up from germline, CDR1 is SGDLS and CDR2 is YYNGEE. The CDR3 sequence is CASSVAYPGTGDTGELFF. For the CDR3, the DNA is TGTGCCAGCAGCGTAGCTTACCCCGGGACAGGGGACACCGGGGAGCTGTTTTTT.

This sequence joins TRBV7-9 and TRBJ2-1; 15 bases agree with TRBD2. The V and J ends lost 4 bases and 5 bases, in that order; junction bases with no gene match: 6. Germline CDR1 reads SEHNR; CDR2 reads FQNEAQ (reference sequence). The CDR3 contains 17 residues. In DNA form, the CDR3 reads TGTGCCAGCAGCTCTGGACTAGCGGGGGGGTCCGACAATGAGCAGTTCTTC. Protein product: CASSSGLAGGSDNEQFF. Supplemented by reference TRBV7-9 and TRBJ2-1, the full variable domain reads DTGVSQNPRHKITKRGQNVTFRCDPISEHNRLYWYRQTLGQGPEFLTYFQNEAQLEKSRLLSDRFSAERPKGSFSTLEIQRTEQGDSAMYLCASSSGLAGGSDNEQFFGPGTRLTVL.

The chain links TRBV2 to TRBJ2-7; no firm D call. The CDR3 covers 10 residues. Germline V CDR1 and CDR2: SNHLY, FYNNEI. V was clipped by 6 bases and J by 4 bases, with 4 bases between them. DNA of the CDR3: TGTGCCAGCAGCTATTACGAGCAGTACTTC. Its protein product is CASSYYEQYF.

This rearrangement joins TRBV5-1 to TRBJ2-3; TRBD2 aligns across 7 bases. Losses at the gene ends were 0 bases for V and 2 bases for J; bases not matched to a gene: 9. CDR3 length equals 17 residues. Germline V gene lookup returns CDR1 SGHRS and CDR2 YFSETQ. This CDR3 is CASSLAWGGRLTDTQYF. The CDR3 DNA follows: TGCGCCAGCAGCTTGGCTTGGGGGGGGAGACTCACAGATACGCAGTATTTT.

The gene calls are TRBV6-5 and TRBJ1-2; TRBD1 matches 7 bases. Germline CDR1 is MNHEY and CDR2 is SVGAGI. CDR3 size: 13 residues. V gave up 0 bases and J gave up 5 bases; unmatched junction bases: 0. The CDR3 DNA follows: TGTGCCAGCAGTTACTCGACAGGGTATGGCTACACCTTC. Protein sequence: CASSYSTGYGYTF.

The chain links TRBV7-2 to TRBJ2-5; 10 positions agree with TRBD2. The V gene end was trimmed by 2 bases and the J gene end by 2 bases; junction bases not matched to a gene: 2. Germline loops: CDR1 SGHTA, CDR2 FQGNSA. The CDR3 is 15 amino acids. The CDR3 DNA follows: TGTGCCAGCAGCTTAACAGCGGGGGGGCAAGAGACCCAGTACTTC. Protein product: CASSLTAGGQETQYF.

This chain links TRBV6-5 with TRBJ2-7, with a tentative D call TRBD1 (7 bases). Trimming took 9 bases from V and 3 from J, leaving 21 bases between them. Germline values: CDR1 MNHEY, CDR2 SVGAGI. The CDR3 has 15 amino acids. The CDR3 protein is CARGSDPRGVYEQYF. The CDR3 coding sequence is TGTGCCAGAGGTTCGGATCCCAGGGGGGTCTACGAGCAGTACTTC.

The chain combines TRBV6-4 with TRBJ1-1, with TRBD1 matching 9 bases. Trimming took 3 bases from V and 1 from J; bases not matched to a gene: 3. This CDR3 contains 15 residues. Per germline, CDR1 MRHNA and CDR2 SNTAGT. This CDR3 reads CASSERDRENTEAFF. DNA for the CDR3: TGTGCCAGCAGTGAACGGGACAGGGAGAACACTGAAGCTTTCTTT.

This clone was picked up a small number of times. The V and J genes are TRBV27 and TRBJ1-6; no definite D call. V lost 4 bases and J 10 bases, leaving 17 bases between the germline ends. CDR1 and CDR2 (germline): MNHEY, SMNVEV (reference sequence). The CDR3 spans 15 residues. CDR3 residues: CASSSDWSGYSPLHF. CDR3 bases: TGTGCCAGCAGTTCAGATTGGTCCGGGTACTCACCCCTCCACTTT.

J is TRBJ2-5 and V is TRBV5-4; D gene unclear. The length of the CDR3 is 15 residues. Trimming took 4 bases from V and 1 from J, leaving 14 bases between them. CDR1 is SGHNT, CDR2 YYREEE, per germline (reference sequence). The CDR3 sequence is CASSPVSQTQETQYF. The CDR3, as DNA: TGTGCCAGCAGCCCGGTTAGCCAAACCCAAGAGACCCAGTACTTC.

The CDR3 is CASSVDSFTGELFF. CDR3 in DNA: TGTGCCAGCAGCGTGGACTCCTTCACCGGGGAGCTGTTTTTT. The rearrangement joins TRBV9 to TRBJ2-2, with a weak D call TRBD2 (5 bases). The V end lost 2 bases, the J end lost 4 bases, and 9 bases lay between the germline ends. This CDR3 is 14 amino acids long. Germline loops: CDR1 SGDLS, CDR2 YYNGEE.

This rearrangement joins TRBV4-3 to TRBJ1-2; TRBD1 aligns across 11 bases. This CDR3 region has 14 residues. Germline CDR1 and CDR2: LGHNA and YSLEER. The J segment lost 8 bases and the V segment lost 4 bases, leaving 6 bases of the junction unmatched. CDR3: CASSPGQGAIGYTF. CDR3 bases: TGCGCCAGCAGCCCCGGACAGGGGGCGATCGGCTACACCTTC.

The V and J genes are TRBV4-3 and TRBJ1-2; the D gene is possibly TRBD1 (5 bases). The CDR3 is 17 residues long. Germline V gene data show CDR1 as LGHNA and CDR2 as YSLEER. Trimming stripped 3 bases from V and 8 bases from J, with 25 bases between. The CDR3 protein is CASSQTEEWTRRGGYTF. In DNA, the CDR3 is TGCGCCAGCAGCCAGACAGAGGAATGGACGAGACGAGGCGGCTACACCTTC.

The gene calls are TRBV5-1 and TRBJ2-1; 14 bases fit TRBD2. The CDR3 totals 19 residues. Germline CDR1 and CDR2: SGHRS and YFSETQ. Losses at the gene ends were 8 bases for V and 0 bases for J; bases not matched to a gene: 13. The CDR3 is CASRKGTSGGLSSYNEQFF. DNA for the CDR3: TGCGCCAGTCGCAAAGGGACTAGCGGGGGACTAAGCTCCTACAATGAGCAGTTCTTC.

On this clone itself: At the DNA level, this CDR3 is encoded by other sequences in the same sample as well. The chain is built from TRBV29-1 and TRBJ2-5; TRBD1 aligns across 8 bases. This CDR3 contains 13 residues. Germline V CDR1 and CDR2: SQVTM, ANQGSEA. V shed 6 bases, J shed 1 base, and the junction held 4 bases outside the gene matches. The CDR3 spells CSVAGTGQETQYF. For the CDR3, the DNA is TGCAGCGTCGCAGGGACAGGCCAAGAGACCCAGTACTTC.

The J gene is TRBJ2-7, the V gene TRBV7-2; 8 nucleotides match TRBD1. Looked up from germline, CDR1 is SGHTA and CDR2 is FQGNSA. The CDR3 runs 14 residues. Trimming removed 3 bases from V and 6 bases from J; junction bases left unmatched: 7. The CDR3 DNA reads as TGTGCCAGCAGCTTCAGGACAGGGAGTAGCGAGCAGTACTTC. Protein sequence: CASSFRTGSSEQYF. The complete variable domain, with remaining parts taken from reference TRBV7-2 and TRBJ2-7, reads GAGVSQSPSNKVTEKGKDVELRCDPISGHTALYWYRQSLGQGLEFLIYFQGNSAPDKSGLPSDRFSAERTGGSVSTLTIQRTQQEDSAVYLCASSFRTGSSEQYFGPGTRLTVT.

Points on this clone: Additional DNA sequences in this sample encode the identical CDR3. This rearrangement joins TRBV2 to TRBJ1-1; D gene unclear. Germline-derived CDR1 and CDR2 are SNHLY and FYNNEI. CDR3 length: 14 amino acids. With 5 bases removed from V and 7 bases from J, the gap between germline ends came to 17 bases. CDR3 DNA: TGTGCCAGCAGTAGTAGCGACCTTCCATATGAAGCTTTCTTT. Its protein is CASSSSDLPYEAFF.

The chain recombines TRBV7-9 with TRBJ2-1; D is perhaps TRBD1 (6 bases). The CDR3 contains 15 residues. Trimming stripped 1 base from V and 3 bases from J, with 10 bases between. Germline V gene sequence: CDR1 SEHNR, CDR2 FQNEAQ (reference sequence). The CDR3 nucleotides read TGTGCCAGCAGCTTAGTGCAGGGGAACTACAATGAGCAGTTCTTC. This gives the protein CASSLVQGNYNEQFF.

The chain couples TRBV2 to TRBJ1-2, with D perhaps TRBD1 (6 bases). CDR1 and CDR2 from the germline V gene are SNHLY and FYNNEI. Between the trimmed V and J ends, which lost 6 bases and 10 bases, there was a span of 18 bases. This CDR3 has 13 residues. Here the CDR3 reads CASRLTQGNDYTF. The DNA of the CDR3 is TGTGCCAGCAGGTTGACACAGGGAAACGACTACACCTTC.

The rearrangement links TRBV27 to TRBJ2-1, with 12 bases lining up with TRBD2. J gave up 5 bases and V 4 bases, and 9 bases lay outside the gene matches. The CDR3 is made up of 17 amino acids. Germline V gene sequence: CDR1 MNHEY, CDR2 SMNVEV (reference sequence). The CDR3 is CASSSTEGLAGHNEQFF. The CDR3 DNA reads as TGTGCCAGCAGTTCCACCGAAGGACTAGCGGGGCACAATGAGCAGTTCTTC.

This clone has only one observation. In nucleotides, the CDR3 is TGTGCCAGCAGCCCCCGGGGGGCCTCGGGGGAGCAGTACTTC. Its translation: CASSPRGASGEQYF. The rearrangement links TRBV11-2 to TRBJ2-7; possibly TRBD2 for D (7 bases). CDR3 length: 14 residues. Per germline, CDR1 SGHAT and CDR2 FQNNGV. V was trimmed by 5 bases and J by 7 bases, leaving 18 bases between them.

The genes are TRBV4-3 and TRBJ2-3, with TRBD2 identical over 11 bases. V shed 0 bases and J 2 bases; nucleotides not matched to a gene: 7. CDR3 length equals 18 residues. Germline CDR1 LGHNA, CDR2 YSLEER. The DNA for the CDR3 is TGCGCCAGCAGCCAAGATCAAATAGCGGGGGGGATCACAGATACGCAGTATTTT. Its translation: CASSQDQIAGGITDTQYF.